This T cell receptor beta chain was captured by sequencing in a study of T cells in Graves' hyperthyroidism and ophthalmopathy (dated by TCRdb to the late 2010s). Study-level background: Peripheral blood was sampled at the time of initial diagnosis, prior to any treatment. TCR V-J signatures able to tell the groups apart were searched for in a discovery cohort of some 97 patients, of whom over 40 had Graves' ophthalmopathy and roughly 57 had stable Graves' hyperthyroidism. Whether ophthalmopathy could be predicted prospectively was tested in an independent validation cohort made up of about 20 hyperthyroidism patients plus 17 patients who later progressed to ophthalmopathy. The 95 to 100 discovery patients were randomly split 7:3 into training and test sets. In several Graves' hyperthyroidism patients, the study also compared T-cell repertoires from thyroid tissue with T-cell repertoires from blood. Once sampling was done, hyperthyroidism patients were given methimazole at a starting dose of 30 mg daily, whereas ophthalmopathy patients were given high-dose intravenous methylprednisolone. According to the paper, TCR Vbeta CDR3 sequencing was carried out on about 140 peripheral blood samples, which came from approximately 41 ophthalmopathy, roughly 75 hyperthyroidism and roughly 17 progressor patients. Paper-wide results and their limitations: In validation, the model predicted progression to ophthalmopathy a median of roughly 6.2 months before onset, with about 70% sensitivity and 72.22% specificity. A model built on a 13 V-J signature distinguished ophthalmopathy from stable hyperthyroidism, reaching around 90% sensitivity and about 81% specificity in cross-validation and 80%/75% in testing. Most expanded thyroid clonotypes (frequency above 0.001) were also detected in blood, a finding suggesting that blood repertoires may reflect thyroid immune responses. No statistical method was used to set the sample size in advance, and investigators knew the group allocation.

Ophthalmopathy patients had moderately to severely active disease, with a Clinical Activity Score of 3 or more, a NOSPECS grade of 4 or more, and a disease duration of less than 3 months. The study excluded patients with uncontrolled infections, other autoimmune diseases, pregnancy or lactation. Clinical symptoms, serum thyroxine and TRAb, thyroid ultrasound, and orbital computed tomography formed the basis for the diagnoses. PBMCs were separated from roughly 9.6 ml of fresh peripheral blood using Ficoll-Paque density gradient centrifugation. Total RNA was extracted using Trizol reagent, and RNA quality was assessed on an Agilent 2100 Bioanalyzer. Amplification of TCR beta CDR3 regions was carried out from RNA transcripts. The TCR CDR3 was subjected to a first round of RT-PCR using the HTBI primer set and the Qiagen OneStep RT-PCR kit. Libraries were constructed in a second round of multiplex PCR, after which size selection and purification were carried out. Paired-end sequencing of the libraries was performed with 100 bp reads on an Illumina HiSeq2000. The paper's data handling went like this. SOAPnuke was used to process the raw data, throwing out any read that contained adapters or uncalled bases, had a mean Phred below 15, or lacked an exact constant-primer or identifier match. COPE v1.2.5 was used to merge the high-quality paired reads, and each unique nucleotide sequence was defined as a clonotype. MiTCR v1.1 was used to align clonotypes to the IMGT TRBV, TRBD and TRBJ reference segments. The analysis was restricted to V-J combinations with a frequency above 0.0001, which together covered about 99% of the repertoires. A TCS score was defined as the ratio of F50 (clonal expansion) to E x V (chaos), with BLOSUM62-based TCRdist applied between CDR3 peptides within each V-J. Welch's t-statistics and random forest reduced around 510 V-J features to 13, which were used in a naive Bayes classifier (R e1071). TCRdb cleaned the public reads at Q25 with fastp, built clones with MiXCR and kept in-frame beta chains. Entries are consolidated by CDR3 protein sequence, retaining the most common genes and DNA. It is TCRdb's table, rather than the study itself, that gives the V and J calls and clone size. For this sample the table gives approximately 300,000 distinct CDR3 sequences, of which more than 15% were detected only once. Together, the top ten hold approximately 57% of the sample.

The germline V gene supplies CDR1 MDHEN and CDR2 SYDVKM. The CDR3 has 15 amino acids, counting the end cysteine and phenylalanine. The retained sequence is limited to the CDR3, 45 bases, with the frame set at the first base. V and J lose 6 bases and 2 bases, and a span of 16 bases separates them. This clonotype was counted ten times or more. Its antigen remains unidentified. It has no much larger one-base neighbor in the sample; base qualities were not kept. The chain is encoded by TRBV28 joined to TRBJ1-1; TRBD1 is perhaps the D gene, given 6 matching bases. This clonotype was sampled from a woman aged 60 to 75 with Graves' ophthalmopathy. The sample was blood. The CDR3 here reads CASSPHRTENTEAFF. In nucleotides, the sequence is TGTGCCAGCAGCCCTCATCGGACAGAAAACACTGAAGCTTTCTTT.